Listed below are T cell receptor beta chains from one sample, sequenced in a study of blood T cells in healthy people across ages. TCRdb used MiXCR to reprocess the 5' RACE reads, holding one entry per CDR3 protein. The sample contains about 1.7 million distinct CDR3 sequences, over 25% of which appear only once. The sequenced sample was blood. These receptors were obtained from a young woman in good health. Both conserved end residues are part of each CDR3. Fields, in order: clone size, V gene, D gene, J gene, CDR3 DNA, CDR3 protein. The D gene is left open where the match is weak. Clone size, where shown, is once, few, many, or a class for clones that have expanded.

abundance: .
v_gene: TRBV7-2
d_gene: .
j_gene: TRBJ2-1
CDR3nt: TGTGCCAGCAGCTTATTTATGGATGAGCAGTTCTTC
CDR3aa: CASSLFMDEQFF

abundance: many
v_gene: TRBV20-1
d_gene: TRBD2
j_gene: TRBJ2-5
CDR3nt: TGCAGTGCTAGTATAGGGAGGGGAAAACTAACCCAGTACTTC
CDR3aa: CSASIGRGKLTQYF

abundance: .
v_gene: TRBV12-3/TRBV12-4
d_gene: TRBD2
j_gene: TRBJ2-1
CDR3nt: TGTGCCAGCAGGCGTCTAGCGGGGGGCGCGGTGAATGAGCAGTTCTTC
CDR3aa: CASRRLAGGAVNEQFF

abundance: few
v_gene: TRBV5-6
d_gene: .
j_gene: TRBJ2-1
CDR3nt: TGTGCCAGCAGCGGGGGGCGCGGGGGTGACTCCTCCTACAATGAGCAGTTCTTC
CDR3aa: CASSGGRGGDSSYNEQFF

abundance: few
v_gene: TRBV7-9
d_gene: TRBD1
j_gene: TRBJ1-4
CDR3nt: TGTGCCAGCAGTCCCACAGGGGGCAGCGGAAAAAATGAAAAACTGTTTTTT
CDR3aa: CASSPTGGSGKNEKLFF

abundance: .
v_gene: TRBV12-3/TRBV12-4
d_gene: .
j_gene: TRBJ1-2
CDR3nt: TGTGCCAGCAGTTTGCCGGGGGCGAATTGCTATGGCTACACCTTC
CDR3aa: CASSLPGANCYGYTF

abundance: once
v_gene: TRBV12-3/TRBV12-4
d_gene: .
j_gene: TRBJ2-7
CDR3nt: TGTGTCAGCAGTTTAAGACAGTGGGGTACCTACGAGCAGTACTTC
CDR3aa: CVSSLRQWGTYEQYF

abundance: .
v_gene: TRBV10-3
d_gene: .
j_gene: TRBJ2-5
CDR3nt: TGTGCCATCAGGAGACTAGAACAAGAGACCCAGTACTTC
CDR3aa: CAIRRLEQETQYF

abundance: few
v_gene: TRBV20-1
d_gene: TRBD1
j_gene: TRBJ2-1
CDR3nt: TGCAGTGCTTCACAGGGGGCCGGACTAATAAGCTCCTACAATGAGCAGTTCTTC
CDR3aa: CSASQGAGLISSYNEQFF

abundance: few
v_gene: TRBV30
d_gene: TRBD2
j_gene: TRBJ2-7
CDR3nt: TGTGCCTGGAGTGGTCCTAGGACTAGCGGAAACTACGAGCAGTACTTC
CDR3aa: CAWSGPRTSGNYEQYF

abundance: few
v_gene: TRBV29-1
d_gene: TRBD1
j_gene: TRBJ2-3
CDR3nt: TGCAGCGCCGGGACAGGTAGCACAGATACGCAGTATTTT
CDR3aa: CSAGTGSTDTQYF

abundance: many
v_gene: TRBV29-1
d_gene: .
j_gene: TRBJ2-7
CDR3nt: TGCAGCGCCAGTGAGGACTCCCTTTCCTACGAGCAGTACTTC
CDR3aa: CSASEDSLSYEQYF

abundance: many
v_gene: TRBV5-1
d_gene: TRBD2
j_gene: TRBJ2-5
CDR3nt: TGCGCCAGCAGCCGGGAGGGAGAAGAGACCCAGTACTTC
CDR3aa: CASSREGEETQYF

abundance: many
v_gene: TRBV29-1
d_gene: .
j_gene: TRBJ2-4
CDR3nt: TGCAGCGTGACTACGGATTTGTCCAAAAACATTCAGTACTTC
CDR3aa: CSVTTDLSKNIQYF

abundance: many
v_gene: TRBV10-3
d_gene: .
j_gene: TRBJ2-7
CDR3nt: TGTGCCATCAGTGAGGGGGAATCTTCCTCCTACGAGCAGTACTTC
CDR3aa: CAISEGESSSYEQYF

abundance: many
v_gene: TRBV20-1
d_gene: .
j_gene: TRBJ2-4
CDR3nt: TGCAGTGCTAGTAAGGAGGTAGCCAAAAACATTCAGTACTTC
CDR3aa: CSASKEVAKNIQYF

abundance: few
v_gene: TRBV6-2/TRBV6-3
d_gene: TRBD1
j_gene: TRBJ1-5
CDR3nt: TGTGCCAGCAGTTACTCTATGGCAGGGGGTCGTCAGCCCCAGCATTTT
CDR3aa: CASSYSMAGGRQPQHF

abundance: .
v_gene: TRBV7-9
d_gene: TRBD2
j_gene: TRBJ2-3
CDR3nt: TGTGCCAGCAGCACTACGGGGGGGCCGGATACGCAGTATTTT
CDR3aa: CASSTTGGPDTQYF

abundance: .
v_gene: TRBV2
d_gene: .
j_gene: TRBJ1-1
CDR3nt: TGTGCCAGCAGTGAGGGGCAGGGAAGTTGGGACACTGAAGCTTTCTTT
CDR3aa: CASSEGQGSWDTEAFF

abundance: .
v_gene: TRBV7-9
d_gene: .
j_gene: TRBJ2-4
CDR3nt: TGTGCCAGCAGGAGACAGGCATGGGTGATTCAACGAGCCAAAAACATTCGGTACTTC
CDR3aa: CASRRQAWVIQRAKNIRYF

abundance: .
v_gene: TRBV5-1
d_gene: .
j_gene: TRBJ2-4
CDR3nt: TGCGCCAGCAGCTTGGGGGGGGTCGGGGCCCTGAACATTCAGTACTTC
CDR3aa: CASSLGGVGALNIQYF

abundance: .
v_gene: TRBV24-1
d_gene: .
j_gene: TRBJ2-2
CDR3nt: TGTGTCACCAGTGATTCCCTGCGGCCGAACACCGGGGAGCCGTTTTTT
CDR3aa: CVTSDSLRPNTGEPFF

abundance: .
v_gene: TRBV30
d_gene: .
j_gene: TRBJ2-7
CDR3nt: TGTGCCTGGAGCGCAACAGGGTCCGAGCAGTACTTC
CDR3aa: CAWSATGSEQYF

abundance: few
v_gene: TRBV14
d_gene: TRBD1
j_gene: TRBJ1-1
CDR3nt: TGTGCCAGCAGCCAACAGGGGGACACTGAAGCTTTCTTT
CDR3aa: CASSQQGDTEAFF

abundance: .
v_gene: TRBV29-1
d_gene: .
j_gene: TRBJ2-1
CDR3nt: TGCAGCGTTGAACCCGCACGGGGTGAGCAGTTCTTC
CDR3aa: CSVEPARGEQFF

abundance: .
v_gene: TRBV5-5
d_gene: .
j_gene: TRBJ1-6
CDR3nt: TGTGCCAGCAGCTTGTCCGGTAATCAGGGAAATTCACCCCTCCACTTT
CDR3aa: CASSLSGNQGNSPLHF

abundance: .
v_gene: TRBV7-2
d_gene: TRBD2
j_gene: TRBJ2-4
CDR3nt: TGTGCCAGCAGCTTAGAAGGCCTAGCGGATAATAAAAACATTCAGTACTTC
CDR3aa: CASSLEGLADNKNIQYF

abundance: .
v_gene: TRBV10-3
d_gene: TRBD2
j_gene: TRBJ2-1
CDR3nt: TGTGCCAGCAGTTTTGGGGCGGGGGGGCTTAATGAGCAGTTCTTC
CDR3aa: CASSFGAGGLNEQFF

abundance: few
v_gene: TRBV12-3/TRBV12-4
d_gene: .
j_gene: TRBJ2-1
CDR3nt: TGTGCCAGCAGTTTCCGAAACAATGAGCAGTTCTTC
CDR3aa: CASSFRNNEQFF

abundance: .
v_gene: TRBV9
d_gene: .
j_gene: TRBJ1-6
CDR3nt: TGTGCCAGCAGCGTAGGGGTGGGCAGGCAGTATAATTCACCCCTCCACTTT
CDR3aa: CASSVGVGRQYNSPLHF

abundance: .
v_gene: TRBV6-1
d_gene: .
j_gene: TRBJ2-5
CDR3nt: TGTGCCAGCAGACGCCGAGGAGGCAGGGAATACCAAGAGACCCAGTACTTC
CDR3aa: CASRRRGGREYQETQYF

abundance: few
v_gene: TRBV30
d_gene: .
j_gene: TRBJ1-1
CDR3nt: TGTGCCTGGAGTGTACGCGAGAACACTGAAGCTTTCTTT
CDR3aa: CAWSVRENTEAFF

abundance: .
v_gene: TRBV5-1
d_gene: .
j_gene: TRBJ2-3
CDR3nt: TGCGCCAGCAGCACAATCAGGCAGTTAGTGGATACGCAGTATTTT
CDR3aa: CASSTIRQLVDTQYF

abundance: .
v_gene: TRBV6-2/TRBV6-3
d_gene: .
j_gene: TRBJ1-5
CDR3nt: TGTGCCAGCAGAGAGGACGGGACCACAGCCCAGCATTTT
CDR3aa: CASREDGTTAQHF